The T cell receptor (beta chain) under discussion was sequenced for a study of PD-1 blockade in classical Hodgkin lymphoma. The study, taken as a whole, reports: Patients who initiated nivolumab within 1 year of ASCT were excluded.

Data came from immunoSEQ multiplex PCR; TCRdb stores just in-frame clones and leaves some out. Among under 95,000 clones listed, about 90% were seen once. Germline V gene data show CDR1 as SGHRS and CDR2 as YFSETQ. Trimming stripped 5 bases from V and 0 bases from J, with 12 bases between. The CDR3 totals 15 residues. A word on this clone: No antigen is known for it.

Each of the patients experienced relapse following autologous stem cell transplantation, and their brentuximab vedotin exposure differed. Relapsed/refractory classical Hodgkin lymphoma patients had complete, partial or progressive responses. The chain joins TRBV5-1 to TRBJ1-5, with D possibly being TRBD1 (5 bases). The source material was peripheral blood mononuclear cells (PBMCs), sampled before the second cycle of nivolumab. The receptor's source is a human donor with classical Hodgkin lymphoma. CDR3 DNA sequence: TGCGCCAGCAGTAGGGGCCCAGATAGCAATCAGCCCCAGCATTTT. Amino acids: CASSRGPDSNQPQHF.